This paragraph covers one T cell receptor (beta chain) sequence. Germline V gene sequence: CDR1 MGHDK, CDR2 SYGVNS. V shed 11 bases and J shed 4 bases, with 23 bases lying between them. CDR3 length: 15 residues. This sample is drawn from a study of Graves' ophthalmopathy and Graves' hyperthyroidism. Using RNA transcripts, the TCR beta CDR3 regions were amplified. RT-PCR in the first round used HTBI primers; a second-round multiplex PCR followed. TCRdb recomputed calls from the multiplex PCR reads with MiXCR, one row per CDR3 protein. The sample lists almost 750,000 distinct CDR3 sequences; roughly two fifths were seen once.

This chain uses TRBV25-1 with TRBJ1-2, with D possibly being TRBD1 (6 bases). Sequenced input: peripheral blood. The receptor was derived from an adult man with Graves' ophthalmopathy. The CDR3 nucleotides read TGTGCCTGGAGTCCGGGACACCGTCAGAGCTATGGCTACACCTTC. It codes for CAWSPGHRQSYGYTF.